These 13 T cell receptor beta chains were sequenced from one sample in a study of blood T cells in healthy people across ages. Through a sample-barcoded 5' primer and a J-beta primer mix, a second PCR was run for roughly 6 to 11 cycles. Each CDR3 protein gets one entry after TCRdb re-called the 5' RACE reads with MiXCR. The sample includes over 1,200,000 distinct CDR3 sequences, roughly 60% of them seen just once. The sample comprised blood. These receptors were collected from a young man in good health.

This chain uses TRBV3-1 with TRBJ2-1, with 10 bases fitting TRBD2. Germline CDR1 reads LGHDT; CDR2 reads YNNKEL (reference sequence). The CDR3 contains 17 residues. V lost 5 bases to trimming and J lost 0 bases; unmatched junction nucleotides: 7. The chain's CDR3 is CASSIGLAAPSYNEQFF. CDR3 sequence (DNA): TGTGCCAGCAGCATCGGACTAGCGGCTCCCTCCTACAATGAGCAGTTCTTC.

This clonotype was observed a few times. The genes are TRBV10-3 and TRBJ2-5, with 10 bases aligning to TRBD2. Germline lookup yields CDR1 ENHRY and CDR2 SYGVKD. The CDR3 is 19 amino acids. V was clipped by 2 bases and J by 7 bases; unmatched bases: 19. CDR3 sequence (DNA): TGTGCCATCAGTGAGCCAATAGCTCAGGGACTAGCGCCATTCGGGACCCAGTACTTC. This translates into CAISEPIAQGLAPFGTQYF.

This chain joins TRBV20-1 and TRBJ1-2; 7 nucleotides align to TRBD1. With 6 bases clipped from V and 4 bases from J, the junction kept 8 bases outside the gene matches. The CDR3 is 13 residues long. Germline CDR1 DFQATT, CDR2 SNEGSKA (reference sequence). The DNA of the CDR3 is TGCAGTGCCGGGGGGACAGTTACCTATGGCTACACCTTC. This gives the protein CSAGGTVTYGYTF.

The chain joins TRBV7-9 to TRBJ2-1, with TRBD2 identical over 8 bases. Trimming cost V 4 bases and J 0 bases; bases outside gene matches: 8. This CDR3 region has 17 residues. Per the germline V gene, CDR1 is SEHNR and CDR2 is FQNEAQ (reference sequence). CDR3 region: CASSSETSAHSYNEQFF. CDR3 nucleotides: TGTGCCAGCAGCTCGGAGACTAGCGCTCACTCCTACAATGAGCAGTTCTTC.

This clonotype was detected only once. The DNA of the CDR3 is TGTGCCAGCGGTCCTACCCAGGGAACCTCTAACTATGGCTACACCTTC. This translates into CASGPTQGTSNYGYTF. The chain combines TRBV12-3 or TRBV12-4 with TRBJ1-2, with D possibly matching TRBD1 (5 bases). This CDR3 is built from 16 residues. The V end lost 8 bases, the J end lost 0 bases, and 19 bases lay between the germline ends.

This sequence joins TRBV28 and TRBJ1-1, with 8 bases matching TRBD1. The CDR3 extends over 15 amino acids. Germline CDR1 is MDHEN and CDR2 is SYDVKM. Trimming at V came to 2 bases and at J to 1 base, leaving 3 bases not matched to a gene. The CDR3: CASSLQGARNTEAFF. DNA for the CDR3: TGTGCCAGCAGTTTACAGGGGGCAAGGAACACTGAAGCTTTCTTT.

Only a few counts were recorded for this clonotype. V gene TRBV20-1 combines with J gene TRBJ2-7; D is unclear. V shed 7 bases and J shed 0 bases, with 13 bases lying between them. Germline V gene data show CDR1 as DFQATT and CDR2 as SNEGSKA (reference sequence). The CDR3 covers 13 residues. The CDR3 region is CSGRRAPSYEQYF. The CDR3 DNA reads as TGCAGTGGGCGAAGGGCCCCCTCCTACGAGCAGTACTTC.

This clonotype came up a few times. The chain links TRBV5-4 to TRBJ2-3, with a possible D match to TRBD2 (5 bases). V lost 6 bases and J lost 1, with 18 bases in between. The CDR3 sequence is 16 residues long. CDR1 and CDR2 from the germline V gene are SGHNT and YYREEE (reference sequence). CDR3 in DNA: TGTGCCAGCACCCCGGGCGGGTACGCACGCACAGATACGCAGTATTTT. Its protein product is CASTPGGYARTDTQYF.

This clonotype has more than one count but fewer than ten. This chain joins TRBV5-6 and TRBJ1-5; the D gene is possibly TRBD1 (6 bases). Germline V gene data show CDR1 as SGHDT and CDR2 as YYEEEE. Trimming took off 3 bases at V and 0 bases at J, with 13 bases between the two ends. The length of the CDR3 is 16 residues. CDR3 sequence reads: CASSSGQYDSNQPQHF. The CDR3 region has the DNA TGTGCCAGCAGCTCCGGACAGTATGATAGCAATCAGCCCCAGCATTTT. The full variable domain, with the rest looked up from reference TRBV5-6 and TRBJ1-5, is DAGVTQSPTHLIKTRGQQVTLRCSPKSGHDTVSWYQQALGQGPQFIFQYYEEEERQRGNFPDRFSGHQFPNYSSELNVNALLLGDSALYLCASSSGQYDSNQPQHFGDGTRLSIL.

The chain employs TRBV4-1 and TRBJ2-3; the D is unclear. The germline CDR1 and CDR2 sequences are MGHRA and YSYEKL. The V gene lost 4 bases and the J gene lost 4 bases, with 9 bases spanning the gap. The CDR3 is 13 amino acids. CDR3 in amino acids: CASSRGHPDTQYF. The CDR3 DNA reads TGCGCCAGCAGCCGTGGCCATCCAGATACGCAGTATTTT.

The chain joins TRBV12-3 or TRBV12-4 to TRBJ2-7; TRBD2 matches 8 bases. The CDR3 has 14 amino acids. V dropped 5 bases and J dropped 5; count of bases not matched to a gene: 8. For the CDR3, the DNA is TGTGCCAGCAGTATATACGGGGGGGCCAACGAGCAGTACTTC. Protein: CASSIYGGANEQYF.

This clonotype appeared a few times. The chain couples TRBV25-1 to TRBJ1-2, with D unclear. V gave up 2 bases and J gave up 6 bases, with 13 bases separating them. There are 14 residues in the CDR3. Germline loops: CDR1 MGHDK, CDR2 SYGVNS. The CDR3 loop is CASSERAALDGYTF. DNA of the CDR3: TGTGCCAGCAGTGAACGGGCAGCCCTGGATGGCTACACCTTC.

V gene TRBV20-1 combines with J gene TRBJ2-1; no clear D. V lost 4 bases and J 8 bases, leaving 12 bases between the germline ends. Germline V CDR1 and CDR2: DFQATT, SNEGSKA (reference sequence). The CDR3 extends over 12 amino acids. The CDR3 is CSATPGLDEQFF. The CDR3 DNA reads as TGCAGTGCTACCCCCGGATTGGATGAGCAGTTCTTC.